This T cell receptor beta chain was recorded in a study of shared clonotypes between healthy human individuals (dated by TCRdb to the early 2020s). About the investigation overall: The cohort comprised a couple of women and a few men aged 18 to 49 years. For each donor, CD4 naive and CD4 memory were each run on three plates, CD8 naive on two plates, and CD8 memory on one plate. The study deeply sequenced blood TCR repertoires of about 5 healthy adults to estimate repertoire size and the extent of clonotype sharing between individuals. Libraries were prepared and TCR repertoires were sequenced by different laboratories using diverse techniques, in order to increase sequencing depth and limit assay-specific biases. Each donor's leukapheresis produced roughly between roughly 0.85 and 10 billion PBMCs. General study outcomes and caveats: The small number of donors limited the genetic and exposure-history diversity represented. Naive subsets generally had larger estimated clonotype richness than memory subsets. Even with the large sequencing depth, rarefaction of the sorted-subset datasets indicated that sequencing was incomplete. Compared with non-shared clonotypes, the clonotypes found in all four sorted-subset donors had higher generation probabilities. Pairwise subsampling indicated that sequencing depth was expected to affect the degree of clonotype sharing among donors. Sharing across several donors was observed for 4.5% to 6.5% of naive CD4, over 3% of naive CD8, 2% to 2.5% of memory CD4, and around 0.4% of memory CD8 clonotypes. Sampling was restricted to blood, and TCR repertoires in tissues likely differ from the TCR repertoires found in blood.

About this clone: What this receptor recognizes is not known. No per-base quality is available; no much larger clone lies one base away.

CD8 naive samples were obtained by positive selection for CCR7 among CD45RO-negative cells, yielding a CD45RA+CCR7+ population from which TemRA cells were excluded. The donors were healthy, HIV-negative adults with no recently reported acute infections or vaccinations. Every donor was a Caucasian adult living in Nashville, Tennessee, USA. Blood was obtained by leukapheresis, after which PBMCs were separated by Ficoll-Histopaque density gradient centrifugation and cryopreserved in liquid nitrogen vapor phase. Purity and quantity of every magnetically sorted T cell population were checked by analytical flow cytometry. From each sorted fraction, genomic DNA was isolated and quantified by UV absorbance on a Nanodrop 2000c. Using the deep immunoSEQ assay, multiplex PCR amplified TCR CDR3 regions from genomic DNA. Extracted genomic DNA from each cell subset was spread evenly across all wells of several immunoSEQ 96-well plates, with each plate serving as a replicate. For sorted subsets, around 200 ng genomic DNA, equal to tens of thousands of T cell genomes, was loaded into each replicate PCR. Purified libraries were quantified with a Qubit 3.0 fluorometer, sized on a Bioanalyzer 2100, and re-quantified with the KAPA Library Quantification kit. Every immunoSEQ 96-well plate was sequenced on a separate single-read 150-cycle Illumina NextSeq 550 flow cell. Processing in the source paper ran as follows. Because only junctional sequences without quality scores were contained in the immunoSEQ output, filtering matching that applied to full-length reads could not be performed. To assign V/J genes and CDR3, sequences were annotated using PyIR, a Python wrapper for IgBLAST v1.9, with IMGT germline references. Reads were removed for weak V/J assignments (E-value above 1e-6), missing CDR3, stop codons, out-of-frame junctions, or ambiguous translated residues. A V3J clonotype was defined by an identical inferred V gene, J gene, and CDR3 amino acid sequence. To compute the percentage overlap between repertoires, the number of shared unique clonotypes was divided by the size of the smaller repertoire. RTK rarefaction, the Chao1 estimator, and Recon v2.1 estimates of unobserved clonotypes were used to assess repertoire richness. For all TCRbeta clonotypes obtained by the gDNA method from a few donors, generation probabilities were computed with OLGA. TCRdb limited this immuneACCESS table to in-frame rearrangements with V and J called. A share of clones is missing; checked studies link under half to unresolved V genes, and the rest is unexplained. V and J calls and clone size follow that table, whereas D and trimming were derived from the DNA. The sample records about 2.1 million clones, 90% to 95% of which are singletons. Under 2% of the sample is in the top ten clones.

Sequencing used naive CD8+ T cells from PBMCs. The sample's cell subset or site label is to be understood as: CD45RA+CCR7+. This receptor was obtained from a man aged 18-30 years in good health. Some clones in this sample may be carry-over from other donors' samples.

The DNA is TGTGCCAGCAGCTCGAGGGGACAGATCCTCACCTTC. This codes for CASSSRGQILTF. The chain is assembled from TRBV7-9 and TRBJ1-2, with TRBD1 matching 7 junction bases. There are 12 amino acids in the CDR3, from cysteine to phenylalanine inclusive. Left in the record is the CDR3 DNA by itself, 36 bases read in frame from the first base. CDR1 and CDR2, looked up from the germline V gene (reference sequence), are SEHNR and FQNEAQ. The germline V end is reduced by 4 bases and the J end by 13 bases; junction bases left unmatched: 9.